This passage covers 21 T cell receptor beta chains from one sample sequenced in a study of CD8+CD57+ T cells in acquired aplastic anemia. Template material for TCR beta VDJ and CDR3 profiling consisted of genomic DNA. From the reads, TCRdb called clonotypes with MiXCR, one entry per CDR3 protein. Of 180,000 or so distinct CDR3 sequences in the sample, less than 55% were seen once. Sample: sorted CD4+, CD8+, or CD8+CD57+ T cells (not recorded which) from PBMCs. Source of these receptors: a human donor in good health.

V gene TRBV2 combines with J gene TRBJ1-4; D is uncertain. The V gene lost 5 bases and the J gene lost 7 bases, with 17 bases spanning the gap. The germline gives CDR1 SNHLY, CDR2 FYNNEI. The CDR3 sequence is 15 residues long. The CDR3 region has the DNA TGTGCCAGCAGTCTATGGGTCGGGCCCAGTGAAAAACTGTTTTTT. Translation gives CASSLWVGPSEKLFF.

V is TRBV6-5 and J is TRBJ1-2; D is perhaps TRBD1 (5 bases). The length of the CDR3 is 14 residues. Trimming removed 0 bases from V and 8 bases from J, with 13 bases in between. Germline V gene sequence: CDR1 MNHEY, CDR2 SVGAGI. The chain's CDR3 is CASSYSTRARGYTF. The CDR3 DNA is TGTGCCAGCAGTTACTCGACCAGGGCTCGAGGCTACACCTTC.

This clonotype was seen repeatedly, ten times or more. V gene TRBV30 combines with J gene TRBJ1-2; D is possibly TRBD1 (5 bases). V lost 8 bases to trimming and J lost 6 bases, with 13 bases between them. This CDR3 has 11 amino acids. Germline CDR1 reads GTSNPN; CDR2 reads SVGIG (reference sequence). The CDR3: CAEDAGHGYTF. In DNA form, the CDR3 reads TGTGCCGAGGACGCGGGGCATGGCTACACCTTC.

This clonotype was observed a handful of times. The rearrangement uses TRBV25-1 and TRBJ2-1, with 12 nucleotides matching TRBD2. Losses at the gene ends were 5 bases for V and 8 bases for J; bases not matched to a gene: 4. CDR3 length: 14 amino acids. Per the germline V gene, CDR1 is MGHDK and CDR2 is SYGVNS. In DNA form, the CDR3 reads TGTGCCAGCAGTTTGGGACTAGCGGGCGATGAGCAGTTCTTC. The encoded protein is CASSLGLAGDEQFF. The full variable domain, with the rest looked up from reference TRBV25-1 and TRBJ2-1, is EADIYQTPRYLVIGTGKKITLECSQTMGHDKMYWYQQDPGMELHLIHYSYGVNSTEKGDLSSESTVSRIRTEHFPLTLESARPSHTSQYLCASSLGLAGDEQFFGPGTRLTVL.

The chain carries TRBV5-4 and TRBJ1-1; D is ambiguous. The CDR3 consists of 11 residues. Trimming pared 3 bases from V and 7 bases from J, leaving 7 bases between. Germline lookup yields CDR1 SGHNT and CDR2 YYREEE (reference sequence). CDR3 coding DNA: TGTGCCAGCAGCTCCGGACGTGAAGCTTTCTTT. Amino acid sequence: CASSSGREAFF.

This clonotype was seen at least ten times. This chain's CDR3 is CASRRGGSGANVLTF. As DNA, the CDR3 is TGTGCCAGTAGGAGGGGAGGGTCTGGGGCCAACGTCCTGACTTTC. V usage is TRBV19 and J usage is TRBJ2-6; 7 bases line up with TRBD2. The CDR3 is 15 amino acids. Trimming took 6 bases from V and 1 from J; bases not matched to a gene: 3. Germline V gene lookup returns CDR1 LNHDA and CDR2 SQIVND (reference sequence).

There are many counts of this clonotype. V gene TRBV19 combines with J gene TRBJ2-6, with D perhaps matching TRBD1 (6 bases). The CDR3 is made up of 15 amino acids. The germline CDR1 and CDR2 sequences are LNHDA and SQIVND (reference sequence). With 7 bases removed from V and 0 bases from J, the gap between germline ends came to 10 bases. This CDR3 is CASTMTGSGANVLTF. The CDR3 DNA reads TGTGCCAGTACCATGACAGGCTCTGGGGCCAACGTCCTGACTTTC.

The chain uses TRBV6-4 and TRBJ1-5; no clear D. V lost 3 bases and J lost 5, with 11 bases in between. The CDR3 sequence is 14 residues long. Looked up from germline, CDR1 is MRHNA and CDR2 is SNTAGT. The CDR3 bases are TGTGCCAGCAGTGAGGTCCCTGGGGATCAGCCCCAGCATTTT. Its translation is CASSEVPGDQPQHF.

The chain combines TRBV27 with TRBJ1-4; 7 bases are a match to TRBD1. This CDR3 has 14 residues. The germline V gene has CDR1 MNHEY and CDR2 SMNVEV (reference sequence). Unmatched junction bases numbered 9, after V lost 6 bases and J lost 8 bases. CDR3: CASRTFRGNEKLFF. The CDR3 DNA reads as TGTGCCAGCAGAACCTTCAGGGGGAACGAAAAACTGTTTTTT.

This clonotype has only a few counts. The chain employs TRBV2 and TRBJ1-6, with D possibly TRBD1 on 5 matching bases. V lost 3 bases, J lost 9 bases, and 9 bases lay in between. Germline V gene sequence: CDR1 SNHLY, CDR2 FYNNEI. This CDR3 has 13 amino acids. The CDR3 loop reads CASSEAGASPLHF. CDR3 sequence (DNA): TGTGCCAGCAGTGAGGCTGGGGCTTCACCCCTCCACTTT.

This clonotype was observed at least ten times. CDR3 region: CATSARDSSYNEQFF. DNA for the CDR3: TGTGCCACCAGTGCTAGAGACAGCTCCTACAATGAGCAGTTCTTC. The chain is built from TRBV24-1 and TRBJ2-1, with D possibly being TRBD1 (5 bases). V lost 5 bases, J lost 0 bases, and 10 bases lay in between. Germline CDR1 KGHDR, CDR2 SFDVKD. This CDR3 contains 15 residues.

This clonotype was counted at least ten times. This sequence joins TRBV9 and TRBJ1-3, with D hard to call. The CDR3 runs 17 residues. V was trimmed by 0 bases and J by 0 bases, leaving 13 bases between them. Germline-derived CDR1 and CDR2 are SGDLS and YYNGEE. The DNA of the CDR3 is TGTGCCAGCAGCGTAGGACTGCCGCGCTTCTCTGGAAACACCATATATTTT. Its translation: CASSVGLPRFSGNTIYF. The variable domain in full, completed from reference TRBV9 and TRBJ1-3, reads DSGVTQTPKHLITATGQRVTLRCSPRSGDLSVYWYQQSLDQGLQFLIQYYNGEERAKGNILERFSAQQFPDLHSELNLSSLELGDSALYFCASSVGLPRFSGNTIYFGEGSWLTVV.

Ten or more counts support this clonotype. The chain is built from TRBV20-1 and TRBJ2-3; 7 bases are shared with TRBD2. V was pared by 4 bases and J by 1 base, with 8 bases of the junction left unmatched. The germline CDR1 and CDR2 sequences are DFQATT and SNEGSKA (reference sequence). The CDR3 has 15 amino acids. The CDR3 loop reads CSATSGRGRTDTQYF. The CDR3 DNA follows: TGCAGTGCTACTAGCGGAAGGGGTCGCACAGATACGCAGTATTTT.

This clonotype appeared a few times. The gene calls are TRBV24-1 and TRBJ1-6; D is undetermined. From germline, CDR1 is KGHDR and CDR2 SFDVKD. The CDR3 is 14 amino acids. Trimming cost V 4 bases and J 9 bases, with 12 bases left between them. The CDR3 protein is CATSDSGPFSPLHF. CDR3 nucleotide sequence: TGTGCCACCAGTGACTCCGGACCGTTTTCACCCCTCCACTTT.

J is TRBJ1-1 and V is TRBV6-2 or TRBV6-3; 8 bases fit TRBD1. With 2 bases clipped from V and 1 base from J, the junction kept 9 bases outside the gene matches. This CDR3 contains 17 residues. Per germline, CDR1 MNHEY and CDR2 SVGEGT. The CDR3 here is CASSYPGQVGGNTEAFF. Here the CDR3 DNA reads TGTGCCAGCAGTTACCCGGGACAGGTGGGGGGGAACACTGAAGCTTTCTTT.

This clonotype was seen a few times. The CDR3 DNA follows: TGTGCCAGTGCGGGACAGGGGCTGTCTAGCAATCAGCCCCAGCATTTT. This sequence encodes CASAGQGLSSNQPQHF. This sequence joins TRBV2 and TRBJ1-5; the match to TRBD1 covers 10 bases. V lost 9 bases to trimming and J lost 0 bases; unmatched junction nucleotides: 8. Germline assignment: CDR1 SNHLY and CDR2 FYNNEI. This CDR3 is 16 amino acids long.

The rearrangement joins TRBV29-1 to TRBJ2-2, with D maybe TRBD2 (6 bases). In germline, CDR1 is SQVTM, CDR2 ANQGSEA. The ends were cut back, 8 bases at V and 5 bases at J, with 15 bases in the middle. The CDR3 spans 13 residues. The DNA for the CDR3 is TGCAGCATGCGGCTGGGGGGTACCGGGGAGCTGTTTTTT. This gives the protein CSMRLGGTGELFF.

This clonotype was counted at least ten times. One end of the junction is discordant with germline, which a read error may explain. The rearrangement links TRBV10-3 to TRBJ2-1, with D unresolved. Germline V gene sequence: CDR1 ENHRY, CDR2 SYGVKD. The CDR3 contains 13 residues. CDR3 sequence (DNA): TGTGCCATCAGTGGCTCTAGTGTGATTCGGCCCCTCTTC. This sequence encodes CAISGSSVIRPLF.

The V call is TRBV12-3 or TRBV12-4, the J call TRBJ1-1, with no clear D. V lost 5 bases, J lost 5 bases, and 6 bases lay in between. CDR3 length equals 11 residues. The CDR3 is CASSIRTEAFF. Written as DNA, the CDR3 is TGTGCCAGCAGTATACGGACTGAAGCTTTCTTT.

This chain joins TRBV2 and TRBJ2-2, with 8 bases lining up with TRBD1. Germline V gives CDR1 SNHLY, CDR2 FYNNEI. V dropped 1 base and J dropped 7; count of bases not matched to a gene: 5. The CDR3 is 15 residues long. The CDR3 spells CASSEESGGVGELFF. CDR3 DNA sequence: TGTGCCAGCAGTGAAGAATCAGGGGGCGTCGGGGAGCTGTTTTTT.

The rearrangement joins TRBV20-1 to TRBJ1-2; tentatively, D is TRBD1 (6 bases). Per the germline V gene, CDR1 is DFQATT and CDR2 is SNEGSKA (reference sequence). This CDR3 has 12 residues. Trimming took 6 bases from V and 2 from J, leaving 10 bases between them. CDR3 nucleotide sequence: TGCAGTGCCATTGGACAGAACTATGGCTACACCTTC. Its protein product is CSAIGQNYGYTF.